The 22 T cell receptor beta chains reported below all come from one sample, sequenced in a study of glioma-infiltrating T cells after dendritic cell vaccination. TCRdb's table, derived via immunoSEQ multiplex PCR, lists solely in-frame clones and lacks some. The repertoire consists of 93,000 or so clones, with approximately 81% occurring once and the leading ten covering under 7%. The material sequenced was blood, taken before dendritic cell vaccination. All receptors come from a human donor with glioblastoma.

The CDR3 reads CASGGQWAESNQPQHF. CDR3 DNA sequence: TGTGCTAGTGGTGGACAGTGGGCAGAAAGCAATCAGCCCCAGCATTTT. This chain connects TRBV12-5 to TRBJ1-5; TRBD1 is a possible D gene (6 bases). V lost 5 bases, J lost 1 base, and 15 bases lay in between. The CDR3 length is 16 residues. The germline V gene has CDR1 LGHNT and CDR2 FRNRAP. Full variable domain (missing parts from reference TRBV12-5 and TRBJ1-5): DARVTQTPRHKVTEMGQEVTMRCQPILGHNTVFWYRQTMMQGLELLAYFRNRAPLDDSGMPKDRFSAEMPDATLATLKIQPSEPRDSAVYFCASGGQWAESNQPQHFGDGTRLSIL.

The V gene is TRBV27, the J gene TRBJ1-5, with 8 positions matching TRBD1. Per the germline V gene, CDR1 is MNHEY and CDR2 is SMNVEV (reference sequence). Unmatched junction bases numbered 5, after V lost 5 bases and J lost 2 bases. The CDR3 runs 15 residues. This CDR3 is CASSTTGAGNQPQHF. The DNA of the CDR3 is TGTGCCAGCAGTACGACAGGGGCGGGCAATCAGCCCCAGCATTTT.

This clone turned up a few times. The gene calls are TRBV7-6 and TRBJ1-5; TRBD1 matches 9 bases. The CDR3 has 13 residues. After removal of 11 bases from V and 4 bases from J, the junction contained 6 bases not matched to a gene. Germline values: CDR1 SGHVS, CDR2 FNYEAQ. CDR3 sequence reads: CADGGQGNQPQHF. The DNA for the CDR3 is TGTGCCGACGGGGGACAGGGAAATCAGCCCCAGCATTTT.

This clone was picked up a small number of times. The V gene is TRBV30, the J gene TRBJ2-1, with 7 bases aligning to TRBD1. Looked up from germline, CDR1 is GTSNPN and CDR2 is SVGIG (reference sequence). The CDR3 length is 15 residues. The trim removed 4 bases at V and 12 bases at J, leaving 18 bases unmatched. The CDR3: CAWTSTGVINSPQFF. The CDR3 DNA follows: TGTGCCTGGACCTCCACAGGGGTTATAAACTCCCCGCAGTTCTTC.

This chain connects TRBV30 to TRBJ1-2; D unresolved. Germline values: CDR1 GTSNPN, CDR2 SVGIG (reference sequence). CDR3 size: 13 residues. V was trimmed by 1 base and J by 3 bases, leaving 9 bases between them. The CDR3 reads CAWSGGVYYGYTF. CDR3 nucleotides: TGTGCCTGGAGTGGTGGAGTTTACTATGGCTACACCTTC.

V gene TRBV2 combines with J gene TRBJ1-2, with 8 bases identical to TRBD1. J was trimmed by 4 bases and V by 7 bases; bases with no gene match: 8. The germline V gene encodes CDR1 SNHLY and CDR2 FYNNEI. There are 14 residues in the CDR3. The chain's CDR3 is CASNQGAPPYGYTF. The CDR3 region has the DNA TGTGCCAGCAATCAGGGGGCTCCGCCCTATGGCTACACCTTC.

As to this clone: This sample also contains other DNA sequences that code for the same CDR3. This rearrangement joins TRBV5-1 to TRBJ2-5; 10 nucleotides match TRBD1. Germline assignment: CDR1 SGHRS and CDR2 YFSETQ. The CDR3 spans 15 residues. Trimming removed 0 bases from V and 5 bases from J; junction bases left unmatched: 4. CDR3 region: CASSLGGTGAETQYF. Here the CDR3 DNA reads TGCGCCAGCAGCTTGGGTGGGACAGGGGCGGAGACCCAGTACTTC. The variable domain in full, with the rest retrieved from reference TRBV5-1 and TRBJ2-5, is KAGVTQTPRYLIKTRGQQVTLSCSPISGHRSVSWYQQTPGQGLQFLFEYFSETQRNKGNFPGRFSGRQFSNSRSEMNVSTLELGDSALYLCASSLGGTGAETQYFGPGTRLLVL.

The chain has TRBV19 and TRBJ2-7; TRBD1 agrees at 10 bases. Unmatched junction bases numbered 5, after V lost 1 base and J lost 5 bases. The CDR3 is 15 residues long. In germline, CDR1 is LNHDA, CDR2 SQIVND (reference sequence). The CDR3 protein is CASSIAGTGADEQYF. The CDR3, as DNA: TGTGCCAGTAGTATAGCTGGGACAGGGGCCGACGAGCAGTACTTC. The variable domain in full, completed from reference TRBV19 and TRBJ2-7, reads DGGITQSPKYLFRKEGQNVTLSCEQNLNHDAMYWYRQDPGQGLRLIYYSQIVNDFQKGDIAEGYSVSREKKESFPLTVTSAQKNPTAFYLCASSIAGTGADEQYFGPGTRLTVT.

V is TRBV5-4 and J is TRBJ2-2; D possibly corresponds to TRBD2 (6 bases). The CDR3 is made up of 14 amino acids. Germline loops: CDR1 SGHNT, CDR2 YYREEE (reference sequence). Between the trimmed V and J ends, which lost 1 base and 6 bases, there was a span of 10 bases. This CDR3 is CASSLLSGPGELFF. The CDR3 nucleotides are TGTGCCAGCAGCTTGCTTAGCGGTCCCGGGGAGCTGTTTTTT.

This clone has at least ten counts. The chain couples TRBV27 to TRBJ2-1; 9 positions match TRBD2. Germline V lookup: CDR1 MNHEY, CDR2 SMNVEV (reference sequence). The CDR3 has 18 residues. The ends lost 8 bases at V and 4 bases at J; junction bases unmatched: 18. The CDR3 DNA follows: TGTGCCAGCCAAAACGGGAGACTAGCGGTTGGGGGGTACAATGAGCAGTTCTTC. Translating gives CASQNGRLAVGGYNEQFF.

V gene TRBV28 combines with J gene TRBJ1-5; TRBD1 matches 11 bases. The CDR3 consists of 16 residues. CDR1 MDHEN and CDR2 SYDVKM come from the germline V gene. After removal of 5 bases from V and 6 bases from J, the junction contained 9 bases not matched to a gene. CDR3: CASSPHLGQGGQPQHF. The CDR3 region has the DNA TGTGCCAGCAGTCCTCACCTGGGACAGGGGGGTCAGCCCCAGCATTTT.

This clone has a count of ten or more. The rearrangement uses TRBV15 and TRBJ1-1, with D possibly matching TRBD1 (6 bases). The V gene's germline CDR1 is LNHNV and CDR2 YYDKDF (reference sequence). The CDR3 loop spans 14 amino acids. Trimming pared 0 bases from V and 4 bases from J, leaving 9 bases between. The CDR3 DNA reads TGTGCCACCAGCAGAGACCAGGGGTCCACTGAAGCTTTCTTT. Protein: CATSRDQGSTEAFF.

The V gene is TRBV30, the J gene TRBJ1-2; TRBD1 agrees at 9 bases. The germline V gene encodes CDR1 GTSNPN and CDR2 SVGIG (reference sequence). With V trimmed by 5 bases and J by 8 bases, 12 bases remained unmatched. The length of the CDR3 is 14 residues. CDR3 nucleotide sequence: TGTGCCTGGGAATCCCTGGGGACAGGGTGGGGCTACACCTTC. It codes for CAWESLGTGWGYTF.

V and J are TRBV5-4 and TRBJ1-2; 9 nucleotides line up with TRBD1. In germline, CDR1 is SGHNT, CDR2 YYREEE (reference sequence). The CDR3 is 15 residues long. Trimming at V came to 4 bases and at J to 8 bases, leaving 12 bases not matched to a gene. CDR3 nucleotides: TGTGCCAGCAGCAACTACAGGGGGCCCGCCCGCGGCTACACCTTC. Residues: CASSNYRGPARGYTF.

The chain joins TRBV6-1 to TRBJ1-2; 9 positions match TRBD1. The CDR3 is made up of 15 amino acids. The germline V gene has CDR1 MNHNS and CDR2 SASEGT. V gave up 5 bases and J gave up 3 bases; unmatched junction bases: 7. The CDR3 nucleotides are TGTGCCAGCAGTACTAGGACAGGGGTGGACTATGGCTACACCTTC. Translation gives CASSTRTGVDYGYTF.

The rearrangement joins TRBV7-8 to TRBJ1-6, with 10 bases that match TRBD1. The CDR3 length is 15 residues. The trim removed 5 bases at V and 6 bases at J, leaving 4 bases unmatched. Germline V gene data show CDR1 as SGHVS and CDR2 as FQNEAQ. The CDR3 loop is CASSKGQGLNSPLHF. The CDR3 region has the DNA TGTGCCAGCAGCAAGGGACAGGGGCTTAATTCACCCCTCCACTTT.

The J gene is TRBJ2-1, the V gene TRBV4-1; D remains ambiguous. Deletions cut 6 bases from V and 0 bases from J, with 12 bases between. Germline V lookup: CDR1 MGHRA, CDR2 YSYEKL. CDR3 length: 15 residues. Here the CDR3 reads CASRPLVTSYNEQFF. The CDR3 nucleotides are TGCGCCAGCAGACCGTTAGTTACCTCCTACAATGAGCAGTTCTTC.

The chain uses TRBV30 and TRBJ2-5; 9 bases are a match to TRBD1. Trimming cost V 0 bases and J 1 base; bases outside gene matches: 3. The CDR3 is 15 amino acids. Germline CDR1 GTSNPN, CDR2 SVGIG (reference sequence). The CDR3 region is CAWSVQGQGQETQYF. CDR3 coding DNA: TGTGCCTGGAGTGTACAGGGACAGGGCCAAGAGACCCAGTACTTC.

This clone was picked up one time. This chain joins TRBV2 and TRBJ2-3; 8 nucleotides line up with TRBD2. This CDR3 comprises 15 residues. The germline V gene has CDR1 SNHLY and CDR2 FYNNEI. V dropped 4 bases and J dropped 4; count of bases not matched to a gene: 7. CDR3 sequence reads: CASSAAGGGADTQYF. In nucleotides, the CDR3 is TGTGCCAGCAGTGCGGCGGGGGGAGGTGCAGATACGCAGTATTTT.

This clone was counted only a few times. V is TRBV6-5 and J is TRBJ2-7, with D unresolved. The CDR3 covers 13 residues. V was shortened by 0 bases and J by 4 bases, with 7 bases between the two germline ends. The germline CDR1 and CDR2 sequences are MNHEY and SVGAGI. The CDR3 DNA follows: TGTGCCAGCAGTTACTCGACACTGTACGAGCAGTACTTC. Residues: CASSYSTLYEQYF.

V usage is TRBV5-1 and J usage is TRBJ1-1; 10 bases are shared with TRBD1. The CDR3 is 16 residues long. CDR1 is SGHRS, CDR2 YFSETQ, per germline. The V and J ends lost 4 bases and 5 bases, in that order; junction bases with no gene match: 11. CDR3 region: CASSIPGTGVVTEAFF. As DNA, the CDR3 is TGCGCCAGCAGCATCCCCGGGACAGGGGTGGTTACTGAAGCTTTCTTT. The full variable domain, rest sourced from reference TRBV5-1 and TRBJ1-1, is KAGVTQTPRYLIKTRGQQVTLSCSPISGHRSVSWYQQTPGQGLQFLFEYFSETQRNKGNFPGRFSGRQFSNSRSEMNVSTLELGDSALYLCASSIPGTGVVTEAFFGQGTRLTVV.

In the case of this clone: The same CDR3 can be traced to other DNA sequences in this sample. The CDR3 DNA follows: TGTGCCAGCAGGGAACAGGGGTATAGCAATCAGCCCCAGCATTTT. It is translated as CASREQGYSNQPQHF. The rearrangement joins TRBV2 to TRBJ1-5; TRBD1 matches 7 bases. The CDR3 has 15 amino acids. Germline-derived CDR1 and CDR2 are SNHLY and FYNNEI. The ends lost 6 bases at V and 0 bases at J; junction bases unmatched: 5.